A selection of T cell receptor beta chains follows, all from one sample in a study of vaccination effects on CD4 cells after COVID-19. Their antigens remain unidentified. Libraries were prepared by immunoSEQ multiplex PCR; TCRdb keeps only in-frame clonotypes and omits some of them. The data contain 25,000 to 35,000 clones, 65% to 75% of them seen just once; the ten biggest clones take up around 28%. The sequenced sample was CD4+ T cells from PBMCs cultured with a peptide pool, obtained before COVID-19 vaccination. These receptors came from a human donor who had a prior SARS-CoV-2 infection. The conserved cysteine and the conserved F or W are not part of the CDR3 here.

j_call v_call cdr3_aa
TRBJ2-7 TRBV11-2 ASSLPDERYEQY
TRBJ1-5 TRBV2 ASKGDEGRDGQPQH
TRBJ1-5 TRBV4-1 ASSLRTGNLRNQPQH
TRBJ1-5 TRBV12-5 ASGGGRGEPQH
TRBJ1-6 TRBV6-5 ATTDRVSPLH
TRBJ2-2 TRBV5-4 ASSLAGATGELF
TRBJ1-5 TRBV3-1/TRBV3-2 ASSQTGQGIQPQH
TRBJ2-1 TRBV7-7 ASSLNRGNNEQF
TRBJ1-3 TRBV7-2 ASSSQPRNTIY
TRBJ1-2 TRBV3-1/TRBV3-2 ASSQDGGDGYT
TRBJ2-1 TRBV29-1 SGVAGETYNEQF
TRBJ2-1 TRBV29-1 SALILDVEQF
TRBJ2-5 TRBV5-1 ASSLLQAGVYETQY
TRBJ1-2 TRBV19 ASSMGQGGGYT
TRBJ2-2 TRBV25-1 ASRPRGDTGELF
TRBJ1-4 TRBV2 ASWQQGVVEKLF
TRBJ2-4 TRBV9 ASSVGAGALAKNIQY
TRBJ2-1 TRBV5-1 ASSYLAGGANEQF
TRBJ2-1 TRBV10-3 AITTGLAQNHEQF
TRBJ2-1 TRBV14 ASSWTSGALWNEQF
TRBJ2-2 TRBV9 ASSPNRGTGLAITGELF
TRBJ1-2 TRBV7-3 ASSSLDRSGYT
TRBJ2-7 TRBV6-5 ASSLGSSYEQY
TRBJ1-6 TRBV5-1 ASSPRDRMYNSPLH
TRBJ1-2 TRBV6-5 ASNPGTTNYGYT
TRBJ1-3 TRBV4-1 ASSREGRYSGNTIY
TRBJ2-1 TRBV5-1 ASSLVAGEGYNEQF